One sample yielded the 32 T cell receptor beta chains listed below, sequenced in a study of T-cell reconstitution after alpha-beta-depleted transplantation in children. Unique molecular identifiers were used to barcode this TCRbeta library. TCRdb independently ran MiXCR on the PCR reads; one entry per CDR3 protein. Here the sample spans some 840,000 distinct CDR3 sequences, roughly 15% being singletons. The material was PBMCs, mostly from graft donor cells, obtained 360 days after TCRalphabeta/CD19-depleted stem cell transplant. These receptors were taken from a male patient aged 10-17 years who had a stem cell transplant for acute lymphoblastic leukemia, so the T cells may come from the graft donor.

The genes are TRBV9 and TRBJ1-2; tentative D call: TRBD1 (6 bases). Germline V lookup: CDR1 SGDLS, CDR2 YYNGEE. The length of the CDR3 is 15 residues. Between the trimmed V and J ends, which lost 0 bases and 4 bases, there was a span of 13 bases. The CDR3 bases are TGTGCCAGCAGCGTAGCCCCAGGCAGGGGCTATGGCTACACCTTC. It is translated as CASSVAPGRGYGYTF. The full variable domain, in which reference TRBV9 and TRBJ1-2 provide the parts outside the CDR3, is DSGVTQTPKHLITATGQRVTLRCSPRSGDLSVYWYQQSLDQGLQFLIQYYNGEERAKGNILERFSAQQFPDLHSELNLSSLELGDSALYFCASSVAPGRGYGYTFGSGTRLTVV.

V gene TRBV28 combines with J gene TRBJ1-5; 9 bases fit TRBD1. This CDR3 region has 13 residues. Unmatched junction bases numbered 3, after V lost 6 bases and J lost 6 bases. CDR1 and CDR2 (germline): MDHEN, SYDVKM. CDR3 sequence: CASRRTGVQPQHF. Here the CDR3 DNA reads TGTGCCAGCAGAAGGACAGGGGTTCAGCCCCAGCATTTT.

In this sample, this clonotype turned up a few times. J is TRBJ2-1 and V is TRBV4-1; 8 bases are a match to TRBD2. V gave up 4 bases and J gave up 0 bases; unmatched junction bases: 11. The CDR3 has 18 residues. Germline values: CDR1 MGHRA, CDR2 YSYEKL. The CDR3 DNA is TGCGCCAGCAGCCCCTACTGGAGGAGCGGGAGCTCCTACAATGAGCAGTTCTTC. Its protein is CASSPYWRSGSSYNEQFF.

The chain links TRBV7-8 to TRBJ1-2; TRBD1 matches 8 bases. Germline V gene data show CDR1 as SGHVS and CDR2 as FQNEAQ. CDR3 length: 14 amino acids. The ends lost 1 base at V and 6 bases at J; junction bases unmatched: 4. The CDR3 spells CASSLGYRGNGYTF. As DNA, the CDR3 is TGTGCCAGCAGCTTAGGATACAGGGGGAATGGCTACACCTTC.

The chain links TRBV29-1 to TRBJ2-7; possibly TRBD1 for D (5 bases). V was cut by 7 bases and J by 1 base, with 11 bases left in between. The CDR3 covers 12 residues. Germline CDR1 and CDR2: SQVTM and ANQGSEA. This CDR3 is CSASDKSYEQYF. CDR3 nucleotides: TGCAGCGCCTCGGACAAGTCCTACGAGCAGTACTTC.

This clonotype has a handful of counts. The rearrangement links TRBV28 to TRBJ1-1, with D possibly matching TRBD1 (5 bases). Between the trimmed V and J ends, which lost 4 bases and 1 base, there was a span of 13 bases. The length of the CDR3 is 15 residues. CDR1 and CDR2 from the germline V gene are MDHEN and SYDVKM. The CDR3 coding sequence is TGTGCCAGCAGTTGGCAGGGTAGGACGAACACTGAAGCTTTCTTT. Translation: CASSWQGRTNTEAFF.

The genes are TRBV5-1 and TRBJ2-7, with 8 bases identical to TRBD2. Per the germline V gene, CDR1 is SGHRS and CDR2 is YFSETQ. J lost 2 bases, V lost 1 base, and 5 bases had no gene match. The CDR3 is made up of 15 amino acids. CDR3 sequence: CASSLLIAGPYEQYF. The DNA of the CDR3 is TGCGCCAGCAGCTTGCTGATAGCGGGGCCCTACGAGCAGTACTTC.

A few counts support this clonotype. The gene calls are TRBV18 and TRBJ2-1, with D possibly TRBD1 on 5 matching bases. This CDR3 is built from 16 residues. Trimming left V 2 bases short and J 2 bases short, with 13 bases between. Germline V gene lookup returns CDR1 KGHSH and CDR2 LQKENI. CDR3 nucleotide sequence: TGTGCCAGCTCACCAGCCAGCAGGGTAGCCTACAATGAGCAGTTCTTC. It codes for CASSPASRVAYNEQFF.

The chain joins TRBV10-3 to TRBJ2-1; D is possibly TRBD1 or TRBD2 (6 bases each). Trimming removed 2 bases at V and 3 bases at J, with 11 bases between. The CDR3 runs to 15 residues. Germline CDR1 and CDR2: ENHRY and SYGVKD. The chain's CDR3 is CAISEGGGFYNEQFF. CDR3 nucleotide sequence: TGTGCCATCAGTGAGGGAGGGGGTTTCTACAATGAGCAGTTCTTC.

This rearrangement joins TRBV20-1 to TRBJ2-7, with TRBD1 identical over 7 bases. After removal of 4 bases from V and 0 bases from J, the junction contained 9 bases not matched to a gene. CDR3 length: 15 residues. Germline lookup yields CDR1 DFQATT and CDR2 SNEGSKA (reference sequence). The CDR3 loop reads CSANDPGTASYEQYF. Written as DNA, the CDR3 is TGCAGTGCTAATGATCCCGGGACAGCCTCCTACGAGCAGTACTTC.

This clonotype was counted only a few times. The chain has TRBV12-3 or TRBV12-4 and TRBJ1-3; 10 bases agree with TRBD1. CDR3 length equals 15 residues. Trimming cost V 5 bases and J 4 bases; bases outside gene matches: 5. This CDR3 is CASSPRTGGGNTIYF. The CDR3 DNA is TGTGCCAGCAGTCCACGGACAGGGGGAGGAAACACCATATATTTT.

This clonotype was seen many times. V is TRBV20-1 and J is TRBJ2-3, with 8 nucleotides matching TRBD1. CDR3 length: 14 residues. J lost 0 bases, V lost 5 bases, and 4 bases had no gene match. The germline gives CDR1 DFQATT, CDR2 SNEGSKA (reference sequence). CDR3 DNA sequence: TGCAGTGCTGGGGACAGGACCAGCACAGATACGCAGTATTTT. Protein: CSAGDRTSTDTQYF.

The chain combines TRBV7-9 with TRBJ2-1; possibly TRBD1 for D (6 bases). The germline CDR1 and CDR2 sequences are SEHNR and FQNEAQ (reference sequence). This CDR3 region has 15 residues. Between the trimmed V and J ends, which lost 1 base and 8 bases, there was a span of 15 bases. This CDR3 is CASSLVGRGDDEQFF. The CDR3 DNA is TGTGCCAGCAGCTTAGTGGGCAGGGGAGACGATGAGCAGTTCTTC.

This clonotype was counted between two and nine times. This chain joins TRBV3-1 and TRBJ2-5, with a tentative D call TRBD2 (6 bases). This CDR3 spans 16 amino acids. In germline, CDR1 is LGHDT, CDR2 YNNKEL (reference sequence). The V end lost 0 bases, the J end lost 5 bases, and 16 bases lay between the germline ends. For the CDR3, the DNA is TGTGCCAGCAGCCAAGAAGTGGTCGGGAGTACGGAGACCCAGTACTTC. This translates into CASSQEVVGSTETQYF.

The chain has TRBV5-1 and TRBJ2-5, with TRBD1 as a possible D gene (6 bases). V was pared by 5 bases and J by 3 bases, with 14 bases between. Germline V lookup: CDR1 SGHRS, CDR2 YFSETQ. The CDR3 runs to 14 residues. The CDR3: CASRQGPPEETQYF. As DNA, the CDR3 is TGCGCCAGCAGACAGGGTCCCCCAGAAGAGACCCAGTACTTC.

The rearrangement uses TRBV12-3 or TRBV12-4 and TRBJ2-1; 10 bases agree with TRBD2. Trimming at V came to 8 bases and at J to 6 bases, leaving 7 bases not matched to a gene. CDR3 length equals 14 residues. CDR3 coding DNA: TGTGCCAGCGCCATAGCGGGAGGTCGCAATGAGCAGTTCTTC. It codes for CASAIAGGRNEQFF.

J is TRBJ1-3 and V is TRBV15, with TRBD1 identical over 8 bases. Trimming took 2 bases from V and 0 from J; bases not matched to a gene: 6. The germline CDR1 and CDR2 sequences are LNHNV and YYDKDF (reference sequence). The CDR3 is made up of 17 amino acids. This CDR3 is CATSRIGQGSSGNTIYF. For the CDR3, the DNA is TGTGCCACCAGCAGAATAGGACAGGGAAGCTCTGGAAACACCATATATTTT.

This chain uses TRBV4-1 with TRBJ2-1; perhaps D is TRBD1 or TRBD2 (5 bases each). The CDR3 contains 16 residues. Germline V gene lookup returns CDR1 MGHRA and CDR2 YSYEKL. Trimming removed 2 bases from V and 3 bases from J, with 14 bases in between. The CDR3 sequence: CASSQPGRGRYNEQFF. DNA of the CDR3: TGCGCCAGCAGCCAACCGGGACGAGGTCGCTACAATGAGCAGTTCTTC.

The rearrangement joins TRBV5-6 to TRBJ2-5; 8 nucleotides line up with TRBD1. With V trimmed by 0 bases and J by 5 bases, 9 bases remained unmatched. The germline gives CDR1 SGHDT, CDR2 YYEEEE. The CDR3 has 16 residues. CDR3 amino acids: CASSLVGQGAGETQYF. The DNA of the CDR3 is TGTGCCAGCAGCTTGGTAGGGCAGGGGGCCGGGGAGACCCAGTACTTC.

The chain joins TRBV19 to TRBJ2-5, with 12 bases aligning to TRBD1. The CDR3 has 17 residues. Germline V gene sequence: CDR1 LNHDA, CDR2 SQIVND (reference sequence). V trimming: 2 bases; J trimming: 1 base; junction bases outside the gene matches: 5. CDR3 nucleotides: TGTGCCAGTAGTATAAAAGGGACAGGGGGCTTCCAAGAGACCCAGTACTTC. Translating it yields CASSIKGTGGFQETQYF.

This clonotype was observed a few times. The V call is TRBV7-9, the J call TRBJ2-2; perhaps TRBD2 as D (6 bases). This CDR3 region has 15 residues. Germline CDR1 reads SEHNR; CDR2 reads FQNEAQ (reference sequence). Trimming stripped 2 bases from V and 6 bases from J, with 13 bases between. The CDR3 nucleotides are TGTGCCAGCAGCTTAACCGGGAGAGAGGCCGGGGAGCTGTTTTTT. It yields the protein CASSLTGREAGELFF.

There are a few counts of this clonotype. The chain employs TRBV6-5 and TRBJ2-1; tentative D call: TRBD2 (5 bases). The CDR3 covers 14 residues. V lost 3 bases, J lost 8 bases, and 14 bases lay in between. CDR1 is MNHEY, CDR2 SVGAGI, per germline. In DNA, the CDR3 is TGTGCCAGCAGTTATAACTCAGCGGCGCATGAGCAGTTCTTC. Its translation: CASSYNSAAHEQFF.

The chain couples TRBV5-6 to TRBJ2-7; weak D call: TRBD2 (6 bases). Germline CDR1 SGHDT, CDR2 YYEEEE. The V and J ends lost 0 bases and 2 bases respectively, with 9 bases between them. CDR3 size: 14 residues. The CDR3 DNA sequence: TGTGCCAGCAGCTTGGGCGGGAACCCCTACGAGCAGTACTTC. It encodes CASSLGGNPYEQYF.

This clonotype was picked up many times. The CDR3 loop reads CASSLASNTGELFF. In nucleotides, the CDR3 is TGCGCCAGCAGCTTGGCCTCGAACACCGGGGAGCTGTTTTTT. The V call is TRBV5-1, the J call TRBJ2-2, with D uncertain. The CDR3 is 14 residues long. V dropped 0 bases and J dropped 0 bases, with 3 bases sitting between them. The germline gives CDR1 SGHRS, CDR2 YFSETQ.

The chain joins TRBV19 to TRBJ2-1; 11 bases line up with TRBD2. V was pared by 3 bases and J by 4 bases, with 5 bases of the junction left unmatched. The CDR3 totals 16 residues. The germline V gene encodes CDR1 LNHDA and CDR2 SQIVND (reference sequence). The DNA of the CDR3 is TGTGCCAGTAGTATCCGTCTAGCGGGAGGTTACAATGAGCAGTTCTTC. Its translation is CASSIRLAGGYNEQFF. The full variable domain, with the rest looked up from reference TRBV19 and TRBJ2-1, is DGGITQSPKYLFRKEGQNVTLSCEQNLNHDAMYWYRQDPGQGLRLIYYSQIVNDFQKGDIAEGYSVSREKKESFPLTVTSAQKNPTAFYLCASSIRLAGGYNEQFFGPGTRLTVL.

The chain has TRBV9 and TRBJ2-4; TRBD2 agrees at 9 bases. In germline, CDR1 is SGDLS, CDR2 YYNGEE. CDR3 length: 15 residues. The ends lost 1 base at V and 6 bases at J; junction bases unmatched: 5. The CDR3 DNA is TGTGCCAGCAGCGTATCGATACTAGCGGGAAACATTCAGTACTTC. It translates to CASSVSILAGNIQYF.

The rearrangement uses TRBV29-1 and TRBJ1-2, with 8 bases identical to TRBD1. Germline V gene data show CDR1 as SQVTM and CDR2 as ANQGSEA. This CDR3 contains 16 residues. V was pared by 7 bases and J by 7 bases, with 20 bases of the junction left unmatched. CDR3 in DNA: TGCAGCGCCCTACCCGGACAGGGACGGAAAGGGGGTGGCTACACCTTC. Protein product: CSALPGQGRKGGGYTF.

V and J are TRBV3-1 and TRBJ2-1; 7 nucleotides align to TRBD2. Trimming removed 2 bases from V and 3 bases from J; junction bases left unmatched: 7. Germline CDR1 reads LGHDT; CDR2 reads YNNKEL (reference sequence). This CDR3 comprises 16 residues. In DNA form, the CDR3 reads TGTGCCAGCAGCCAACATCCTAGCGGCTACTACAATGAGCAGTTCTTC. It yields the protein CASSQHPSGYYNEQFF.

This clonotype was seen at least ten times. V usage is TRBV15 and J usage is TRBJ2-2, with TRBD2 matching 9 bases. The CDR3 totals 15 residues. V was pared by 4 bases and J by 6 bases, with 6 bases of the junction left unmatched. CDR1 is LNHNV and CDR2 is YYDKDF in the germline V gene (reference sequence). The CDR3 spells CATSTGLAEAGELFF. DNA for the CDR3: TGTGCCACCAGCACGGGACTAGCCGAGGCCGGGGAGCTGTTTTTT. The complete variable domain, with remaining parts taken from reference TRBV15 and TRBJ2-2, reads DAMVIQNPRYQVTQFGKPVTLSCSQTLNHNVMYWYQQKSSQAPKLLFHYYDKDFNNEADTPDNFQSRRPNTSFCFLDIRSPGLGDTAMYLCATSTGLAEAGELFFGEGSRLTVL.

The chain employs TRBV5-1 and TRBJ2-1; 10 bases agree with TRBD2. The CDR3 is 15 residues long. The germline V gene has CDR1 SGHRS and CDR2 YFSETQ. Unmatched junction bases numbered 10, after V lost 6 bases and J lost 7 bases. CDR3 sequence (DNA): TGCGCCAGCATCCCCGTAGCGGGAGGCTCTAATGAGCAGTTCTTC. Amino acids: CASIPVAGGSNEQFF.

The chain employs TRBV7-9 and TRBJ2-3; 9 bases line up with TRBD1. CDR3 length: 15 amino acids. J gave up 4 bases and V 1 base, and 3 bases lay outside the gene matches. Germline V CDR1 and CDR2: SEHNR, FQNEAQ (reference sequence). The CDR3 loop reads CASSLVTGGPDTQYF. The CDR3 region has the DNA TGTGCCAGCAGCTTAGTCACAGGGGGCCCAGATACGCAGTATTTT.

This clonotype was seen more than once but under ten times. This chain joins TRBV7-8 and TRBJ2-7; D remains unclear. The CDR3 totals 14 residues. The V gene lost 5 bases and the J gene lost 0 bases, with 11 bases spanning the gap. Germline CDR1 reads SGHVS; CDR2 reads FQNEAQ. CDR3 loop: CASSPIGLSYEQYF. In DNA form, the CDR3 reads TGTGCCAGCAGCCCCATAGGGCTCTCCTACGAGCAGTACTTC.